The 20 T cell receptor beta chains below all came from one sample that was sequenced in a study of blood T cell repertoires in COVID-19. The data were produced by immunoSEQ multiplex PCR, yet TCRdb's version contains in-frame clones alone and is incomplete. The sample lists about 270,000 clones; approximately 86% were seen once. Sequencing input: PBMCs or T cells enriched from blood (not recorded which). These receptors all stem from a woman aged 18-30 years who had recovered from COVID-19.

The rearrangement links TRBV7-9 to TRBJ1-3, with 7 nucleotides matching TRBD1. The CDR3 is made up of 15 amino acids. The germline gives CDR1 SEHNR, CDR2 FQNEAQ (reference sequence). V shed 1 base and J 2 bases; nucleotides not matched to a gene: 2. CDR3 residues: CASSLDTGAGNTIYF. CDR3 nucleotides: TGTGCCAGCAGCTTAGATACAGGGGCTGGAAACACCATATATTTT.

This clone appeared a single time. The chain has TRBV6-1 and TRBJ1-2, with TRBD1 matching 7 bases. Germline V gene sequence: CDR1 MNHNS, CDR2 SASEGT. This CDR3 has 14 residues. V shed 0 bases, J shed 4 bases, and the junction held 2 bases outside the gene matches. As DNA, the CDR3 is TGTGCCAGCAGTGAAGCGGGGGACAGCTATGGCTACACCTTC. Protein sequence: CASSEAGDSYGYTF.

The V and J genes are TRBV7-8 and TRBJ2-1, with a weak D call TRBD2 (5 bases). CDR1 and CDR2 (germline): SGHVS, FQNEAQ. This CDR3 has 14 amino acids. Trimming took 8 bases from V and 7 from J, leaving 18 bases between them. The CDR3 nucleotides read TGTGCCAGCTTAGCTACTAGGAGGTCGAATGAGCAGTTCTTC. Encoded protein: CASLATRRSNEQFF.

This clone was seen just once. J is TRBJ2-7 and V is TRBV5-8, with D maybe TRBD2 (5 bases). Trimming took off 2 bases at V and 6 bases at J, with 24 bases between the two ends. Germline V gives CDR1 SGHTS, CDR2 YDEGEE. The CDR3 is 17 residues long. The CDR3 sequence: CASSFAGEVRGNREQYF. In DNA form, the CDR3 reads TGTGCCAGCAGCTTCGCGGGTGAGGTTAGAGGGAATCGCGAGCAGTACTTC.

This clone was detected many times. The chain's CDR3 is CASSFHTDTQYF. CDR3 in DNA: TGTGCCAGCAGCTTCCACACAGATACGCAGTATTTT. This sequence joins TRBV11-3 and TRBJ2-3; D gene ambiguous. The V gene's germline CDR1 is SGHNT and CDR2 YENEEA. V was pared by 3 bases and J by 2 bases, with 3 bases between. This CDR3 is 12 amino acids long.

The chain joins TRBV2 to TRBJ2-4, with D possibly being TRBD2 (6 bases). Germline V lookup: CDR1 SNHLY, CDR2 FYNNEI. The ends were cut back, 4 bases at V and 4 bases at J, with 14 bases in the middle. This CDR3 contains 15 residues. This chain's CDR3 is CASSGRLGGKNIQYF. CDR3 sequence (DNA): TGTGCCAGCAGTGGAAGGCTAGGAGGGAAAAACATTCAGTACTTC.

The sample holds a few counts of this clone. The V call is TRBV5-5, the J call TRBJ2-1, with D perhaps matching TRBD1 (6 bases). V dropped 4 bases and J dropped 1 base, with 9 bases sitting between them. Germline V gene sequence: CDR1 SGHKS, CDR2 YYEKEE (reference sequence). This CDR3 spans 14 amino acids. CDR3 in amino acids: CASSRDRSYNEQFF. The CDR3 bases are TGTGCCAGCAGCCGTGACAGGTCCTACAATGAGCAGTTCTTC.

The chain couples TRBV2 to TRBJ1-4, with 8 positions matching TRBD1. V shed 8 bases, J shed 7 bases, and the junction held 3 bases outside the gene matches. There are 12 residues in the CDR3. Germline values: CDR1 SNHLY, CDR2 FYNNEI. The CDR3 reads CASWTGIEKLFF. The CDR3 nucleotides are TGTGCCAGCTGGACAGGGATTGAAAAACTGTTTTTT.

The chain is built from TRBV30 and TRBJ1-2; 7 bases map to TRBD1. Germline loops: CDR1 GTSNPN, CDR2 SVGIG (reference sequence). The CDR3 has 14 amino acids. Losses at the gene ends were 1 base for V and 2 bases for J; bases not matched to a gene: 4. The CDR3 loop is CAWSAGRGNYGYTF. The DNA of the CDR3 is TGTGCCTGGAGTGCCGGCAGGGGGAACTATGGCTACACCTTC.

The V and J genes are TRBV7-8 and TRBJ1-2; D unresolved. Per the germline V gene, CDR1 is SGHVS and CDR2 is FQNEAQ. This CDR3 has 13 residues. V was clipped by 0 bases and J by 3 bases, with 5 bases between them. The CDR3, as DNA: TGTGCCAGCAGCTTAGCGCGGGACTATGGCTACACCTTC. Translation gives CASSLARDYGYTF.

This chain joins TRBV30 and TRBJ1-2; D not certain. V dropped 5 bases and J dropped 3 bases, with 13 bases sitting between them. The CDR3 runs to 13 residues. Germline V gives CDR1 GTSNPN, CDR2 SVGIG (reference sequence). The CDR3 reads CAWDNEEYYGYTF. DNA for the CDR3: TGTGCCTGGGACAATGAGGAATACTATGGCTACACCTTC.

This clone was seen just once. The gene calls are TRBV19 and TRBJ2-7; 7 bases agree with TRBD1. Germline V CDR1 and CDR2: LNHDA, SQIVND (reference sequence). This CDR3 is 14 amino acids long. Unmatched junction bases numbered 12, after V lost 3 bases and J lost 10 bases. The CDR3 here is CASSILPGGPDQYF. DNA of the CDR3: TGTGCCAGTAGTATCCTCCCAGGGGGTCCAGATCAGTACTTC.

The chain couples TRBV6-5 to TRBJ1-1; the match to TRBD1 covers 8 bases. The CDR3 is 14 residues long. With V trimmed by 2 bases and J by 10 bases, 9 bases remained unmatched. Germline-derived CDR1 and CDR2 are MNHEY and SVGAGI. CDR3 in DNA: TGTGCCAGCAGTTACCTTGGACAGGGTGATCGAGCTTTCTTT. Amino acid sequence: CASSYLGQGDRAFF.

The chain links TRBV7-9 to TRBJ2-3; 12 bases align to TRBD2. The CDR3 runs to 19 residues. V dropped 5 bases and J dropped 0; count of bases not matched to a gene: 12. Germline V gene data show CDR1 as SEHNR and CDR2 as FQNEAQ (reference sequence). The CDR3 reads CASSPYLRTSGTSTDTQYF. CDR3 coding DNA: TGTGCCAGCAGCCCCTACCTCCGGACTAGCGGGACAAGCACAGATACGCAGTATTTT. Full variable domain (missing parts from reference TRBV7-9 and TRBJ2-3): DTGVSQNPRHKITKRGQNVTFRCDPISEHNRLYWYRQTLGQGPEFLTYFQNEAQLEKSRLLSDRFSAERPKGSFSTLEIQRTEQGDSAMYLCASSPYLRTSGTSTDTQYFGPGTRLTVL.

V usage is TRBV2 and J usage is TRBJ2-5, with 8 bases lining up with TRBD2. Germline values: CDR1 SNHLY, CDR2 FYNNEI. Germline trimming cut 0 bases from V and 5 bases from J; bases unmatched to any gene: 2. This CDR3 comprises 14 residues. The CDR3 nucleotides read TGTGCCAGCAGTGAAGCGAGCGGGGGTGAGACCCAGTACTTC. Translating it yields CASSEASGGETQYF.

The chain recombines TRBV6-5 with TRBJ1-2; D unresolved. The CDR3 is 14 amino acids. CDR1 is MNHEY and CDR2 is SVGAGI in the germline V gene. Trimming stripped 6 bases from V and 2 bases from J, with 13 bases between. The CDR3 here is CASRKSYLNYGYTF. The CDR3 nucleotides read TGTGCCAGCAGAAAATCCTATTTGAACTATGGCTACACCTTC.

This clone has just a few counts. The chain recombines TRBV19 with TRBJ1-2, with D possibly matching TRBD1 (5 bases). The V end lost 1 base, the J end lost 4 bases, and 13 bases lay between the germline ends. Germline V gene lookup returns CDR1 LNHDA and CDR2 SQIVND (reference sequence). The CDR3 covers 15 residues. CDR3: CASSIVHQGSYGYTF. As DNA, the CDR3 is TGTGCCAGTAGTATAGTTCATCAGGGAAGCTATGGCTACACCTTC.

V is TRBV29-1 and J is TRBJ2-7; 10 nucleotides agree with TRBD2. Germline lookup yields CDR1 SQVTM and CDR2 ANQGSEA. The junction had 11 bases not matched to a gene; V was cut back by 5 bases and J by 7 bases. The CDR3 runs 14 residues. The CDR3 DNA is TGCAGCGTTAAGTTAGCGGGGGGCCCGGGGGAGCAGTACTTC. Translating gives CSVKLAGGPGEQYF.

The chain recombines TRBV7-2 with TRBJ2-5; 7 bases fit TRBD1. The CDR3 runs to 15 residues. The V segment lost 3 bases and the J segment 5 bases; nucleotides outside the gene matches: 9. Per the germline V gene, CDR1 is SGHTA and CDR2 is FQGNSA. In nucleotides, the CDR3 is TGTGCCAGCAGCTTGAACAGGGGTACGGTCGAGACCCAGTACTTC. It specifies CASSLNRGTVETQYF.

This chain connects TRBV5-1 to TRBJ2-3; 7 bases align to TRBD1. Germline V gene sequence: CDR1 SGHRS, CDR2 YFSETQ. This CDR3 has 16 residues. V shed 2 bases and J 7 bases; nucleotides not matched to a gene: 13. CDR3 residues: CASSLVGGFPPHTQYF. The CDR3 coding sequence is TGCGCCAGCAGCTTAGTAGGGGGCTTTCCTCCCCATACGCAGTATTTT. The variable domain in full, with the rest retrieved from reference TRBV5-1 and TRBJ2-3, is KAGVTQTPRYLIKTRGQQVTLSCSPISGHRSVSWYQQTPGQGLQFLFEYFSETQRNKGNFPGRFSGRQFSNSRSEMNVSTLELGDSALYLCASSLVGGFPPHTQYFGPGTRLTVL.